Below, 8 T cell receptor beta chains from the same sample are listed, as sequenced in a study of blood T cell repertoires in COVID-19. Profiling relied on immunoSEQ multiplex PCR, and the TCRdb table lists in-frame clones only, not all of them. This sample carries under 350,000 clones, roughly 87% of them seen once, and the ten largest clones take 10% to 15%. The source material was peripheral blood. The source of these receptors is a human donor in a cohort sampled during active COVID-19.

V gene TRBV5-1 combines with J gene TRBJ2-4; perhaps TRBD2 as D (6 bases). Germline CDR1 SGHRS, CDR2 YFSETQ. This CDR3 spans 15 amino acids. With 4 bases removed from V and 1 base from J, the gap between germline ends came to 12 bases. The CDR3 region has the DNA TGCGCCAGCAGCGCGGAGGGCCGGGCCAAAAACATTCAGTACTTC. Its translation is CASSAEGRAKNIQYF.

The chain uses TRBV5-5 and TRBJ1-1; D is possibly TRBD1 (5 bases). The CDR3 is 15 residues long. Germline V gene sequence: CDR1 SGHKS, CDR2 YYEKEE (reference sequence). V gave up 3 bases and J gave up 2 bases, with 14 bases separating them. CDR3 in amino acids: CASSWGQGRNTEAFF. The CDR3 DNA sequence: TGTGCCAGCAGCTGGGGCCAAGGCAGAAACACTGAAGCTTTCTTT.

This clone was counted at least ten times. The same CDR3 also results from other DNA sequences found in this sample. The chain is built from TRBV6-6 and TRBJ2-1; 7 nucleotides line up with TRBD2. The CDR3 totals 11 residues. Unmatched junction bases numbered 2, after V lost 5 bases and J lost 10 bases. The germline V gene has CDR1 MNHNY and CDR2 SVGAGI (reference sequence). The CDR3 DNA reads TGTGCCAGCAGTCCTAGCGGAGAGCAGTTCTTC. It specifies CASSPSGEQFF.

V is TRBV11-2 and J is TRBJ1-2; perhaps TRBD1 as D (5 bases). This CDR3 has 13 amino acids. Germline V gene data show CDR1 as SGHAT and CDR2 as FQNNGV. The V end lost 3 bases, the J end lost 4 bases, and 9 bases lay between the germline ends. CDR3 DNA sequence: TGTGCCAGCAGCTTGGGCAGGGTCTATGGCTACACCTTC. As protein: CASSLGRVYGYTF.

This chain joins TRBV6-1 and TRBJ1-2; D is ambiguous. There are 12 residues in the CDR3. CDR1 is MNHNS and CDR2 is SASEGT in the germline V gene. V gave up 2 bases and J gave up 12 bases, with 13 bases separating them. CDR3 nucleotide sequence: TGTGCCAGCAGTGAACTGCGTAAGAGCAACACCTTC. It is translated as CASSELRKSNTF.

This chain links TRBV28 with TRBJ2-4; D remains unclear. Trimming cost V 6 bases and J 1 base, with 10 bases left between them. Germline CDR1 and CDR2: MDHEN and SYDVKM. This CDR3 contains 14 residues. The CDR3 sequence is CASSPGWAKNIQYF. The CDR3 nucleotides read TGTGCCAGCAGCCCCGGGTGGGCCAAAAACATTCAGTACTTC. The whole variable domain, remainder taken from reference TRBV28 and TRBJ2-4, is DVKVTQSSRYLVKRTGEKVFLECVQDMDHENMFWYRQDPGLGLRLIYFSYDVKMKEKGDIPEGYSVSREKKERFSLILESASTNQTSMYLCASSPGWAKNIQYFGAGTRLSVL.

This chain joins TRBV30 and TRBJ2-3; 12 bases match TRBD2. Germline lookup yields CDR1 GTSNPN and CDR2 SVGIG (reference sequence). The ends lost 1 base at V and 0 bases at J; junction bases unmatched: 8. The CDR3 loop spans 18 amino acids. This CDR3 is CAWSGLTSGRLSTDTQYF. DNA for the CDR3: TGTGCCTGGAGTGGCCTTACTAGCGGGAGGCTTAGCACAGATACGCAGTATTTT.

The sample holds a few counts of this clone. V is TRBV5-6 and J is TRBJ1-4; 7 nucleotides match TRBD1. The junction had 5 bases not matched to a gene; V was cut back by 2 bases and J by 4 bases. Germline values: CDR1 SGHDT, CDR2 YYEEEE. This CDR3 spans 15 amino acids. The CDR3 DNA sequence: TGTGCCAGCAGCTTATCTGGGACAGTTAATGAAAAACTGTTTTTT. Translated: CASSLSGTVNEKLFF.